Below, 26 T cell receptor beta chains from the same sample are listed, as sequenced in a study of blood T cell repertoires in COVID-19. The table came from immunoSEQ multiplex PCR; TCRdb's copy has only in-frame clones and leaves some out. Counted here are 35,000 to 40,000 clones, around 90% occurring once; the ten biggest clones make up 20% to 25%. The specimen sequenced was peripheral blood. These receptors came from a man between 60 and 75 years old with active or convalescent COVID-19.

The V and J genes are TRBV5-1 and TRBJ2-7; TRBD1 matches at 9 bases. The CDR3 spans 17 residues. V trimming: 2 bases; J trimming: 0 bases; junction bases outside the gene matches: 9. The germline CDR1 and CDR2 sequences are SGHRS and YFSETQ. In nucleotides, the CDR3 is TGCGCCAGCAGCTTAAAGGACAGGGGCCTAAGCTCCTACGAGCAGTACTTC. Amino acid sequence: CASSLKDRGLSSYEQYF.

V is TRBV5-1 and J is TRBJ1-5, with 8 bases aligning to TRBD1. The CDR3 totals 15 residues. J lost 2 bases, V lost 5 bases, and 6 bases had no gene match. Germline CDR1 SGHRS, CDR2 YFSETQ. The CDR3 sequence is CASRWGTGGNQPQHF. Here the CDR3 DNA reads TGCGCCAGCAGATGGGGGACAGGCGGCAATCAGCCCCAGCATTTT.

This clone was observed once. V usage is TRBV9 and J usage is TRBJ2-1, with TRBD1 matching 10 bases. The CDR3 has 15 residues. After removal of 4 bases from V and 2 bases from J, the junction contained 3 bases not matched to a gene. From germline, CDR1 is SGDLS and CDR2 YYNGEE. CDR3 DNA: TGTGCCAGCAGCCGGGACAGGGGAACCTACAATGAGCAGTTCTTC. Its protein product is CASSRDRGTYNEQFF.

The V gene is TRBV7-8, the J gene TRBJ2-5, with 8 bases lining up with TRBD1. V shed 5 bases, J shed 0 bases, and the junction held 14 bases outside the gene matches. CDR1 is SGHVS and CDR2 is FQNEAQ in the germline V gene. This CDR3 is built from 18 residues. CDR3 residues: CASSPLYRTGTYQETQYF. CDR3 coding DNA: TGTGCCAGCAGCCCACTCTACAGGACAGGGACGTACCAAGAGACCCAGTACTTC. Together with reference TRBV7-8 and TRBJ2-5, the CDR3 gives the full variable domain: GAGVSQSPRYKVAKRGQDVALRCDPISGHVSLFWYQQALGQGPEFLTYFQNEAQLDKSGLPSDRFFAERPEGSVSTLKIQRTQQEDSAVYLCASSPLYRTGTYQETQYFGPGTRLLVL.

The J gene is TRBJ2-2, the V gene TRBV19; TRBD1 is a possible D gene (6 bases). Per germline, CDR1 LNHDA and CDR2 SQIVND (reference sequence). This CDR3 is built from 14 residues. V lost 4 bases and J lost 1, with 7 bases in between. The CDR3 DNA is TGTGCCAGTAGTAGCAGGGGGAACACCGGGGAGCTGTTTTTT. This encodes CASSSRGNTGELFF.

CDR3 nucleotides: TGTGCCATCAGTGGAAGACTAGCGGGGTCCCAAGAGACCCAGTACTTC. It specifies CAISGRLAGSQETQYF. V is TRBV10-3 and J is TRBJ2-5; 11 bases are shared with TRBD2. V lost 4 bases and J lost 1; bases outside the gene matches: 5. Germline V gene data show CDR1 as ENHRY and CDR2 as SYGVKD. This CDR3 has 16 amino acids.

This chain connects TRBV29-1 to TRBJ2-7; TRBD1 might be the D (5 bases). Germline lookup yields CDR1 SQVTM and CDR2 ANQGSEA. The CDR3 is made up of 12 amino acids. Trimming left V 4 bases short and J 2 bases short, with 9 bases between. The CDR3 region is CSVATGPYEQYF. The CDR3 DNA sequence: TGCAGCGTTGCTACAGGCCCCTACGAGCAGTACTTC.

The gene calls are TRBV3-1 (or the pseudogene TRBV3-2) and TRBJ1-1; 7 bases fit TRBD1. The germline V gene encodes CDR1 LGHDT and CDR2 YNNKEL (reference sequence). This CDR3 spans 12 amino acids. J was trimmed by 6 bases and V by 4 bases; bases with no gene match: 2. CDR3 sequence (DNA): TGTGCCAGCAGCCGAGGACAGGCTGAAGCTTTCTTT. It translates to CASSRGQAEAFF.

The genes are TRBV6-5 and TRBJ2-3, with 7 bases identical to TRBD1. V trimming: 5 bases; J trimming: 1 base; junction bases outside the gene matches: 3. The CDR3 length is 14 residues. Germline loops: CDR1 MNHEY, CDR2 SVGAGI. The CDR3 DNA reads as TGTGCCAGCAGTAGAGGACAGGGCACAGATACGCAGTATTTT. It translates to CASSRGQGTDTQYF.

V is TRBV3-1 (or the pseudogene TRBV3-2) and J is TRBJ2-2, with a possible D match to TRBD1 (6 bases). The CDR3 covers 12 residues. Germline V gives CDR1 LGHDT, CDR2 YNNKEL (reference sequence). The V gene lost 6 bases and the J gene lost 6 bases, with 8 bases spanning the gap. CDR3 loop: CASSYRAGELFF. The CDR3 bases are TGTGCCAGCAGTTACAGGGCCGGGGAGCTGTTTTTT.

This rearrangement joins TRBV24-1 to TRBJ2-1; TRBD1 matches 8 bases. J gave up 8 bases and V 7 bases, and 12 bases lay outside the gene matches. Germline V gene data show CDR1 as KGHDR and CDR2 as SFDVKD. The CDR3 length is 15 residues. CDR3 DNA sequence: TGTGCCACCAGCCCCCGACAGGGGATGGACGATGAGCAGTTCTTC. Translating it yields CATSPRQGMDDEQFF.

This clone occurred a few times. The genes are TRBV6-5 and TRBJ2-7; the D gene is possibly TRBD1 (5 bases). Germline CDR1 reads MNHEY; CDR2 reads SVGAGI. V was trimmed by 6 bases and J by 3 bases, leaving 18 bases between them. This CDR3 has 15 amino acids. The CDR3 DNA sequence: TGTGCCAGCAGCCGTAAGAATCCAGGGAACTACGAGCAGTACTTC. This codes for CASSRKNPGNYEQYF.

This chain uses TRBV3-1 (or the pseudogene TRBV3-2) with TRBJ2-5; 11 nucleotides line up with TRBD2. CDR3 length: 15 residues. Losses at the gene ends were 3 bases for V and 7 bases for J; bases not matched to a gene: 7. Germline V CDR1 and CDR2: LGHDT, YNNKEL (reference sequence). This CDR3 is CASSQGLAALGTQYF. For the CDR3, the DNA is TGTGCCAGCAGCCAGGGACTAGCGGCCCTAGGGACCCAGTACTTC.

V and J are TRBV24-1 and TRBJ2-3, with 7 positions matching TRBD2. J gave up 0 bases and V 7 bases, and 12 bases lay outside the gene matches. CDR1 is KGHDR and CDR2 is SFDVKD in the germline V gene. The CDR3 is 17 residues long. In DNA, the CDR3 is TGTGCCACCAGCGACCCTCCCGTAGCGGGTAGCACAGATACGCAGTATTTT. Amino acids: CATSDPPVAGSTDTQYF.

The J gene is TRBJ1-2, the V gene TRBV28; no definite D call. The V gene's germline CDR1 is MDHEN and CDR2 SYDVKM. The CDR3 loop spans 15 amino acids. Trimming cost V 4 bases and J 8 bases, with 20 bases left between them. DNA for the CDR3: TGTGCCAGCAGTTACCTTAGGAGGAGGGCGGAGGGCTACACCTTC. Translation gives CASSYLRRRAEGYTF.

V is TRBV7-2 and J is TRBJ2-4; D is perhaps TRBD2 (5 bases). CDR1 and CDR2 (germline): SGHTA, FQGNSA. This CDR3 has 16 amino acids. The V end was cut by 5 bases, the J end by 3 bases, with 17 bases between. The CDR3 DNA reads as TGTGCCAGCAGCCCCGCCCCGCAGCGGAGCAAAAACATTCAGTACTTC. Translating it yields CASSPAPQRSKNIQYF. Full variable domain (missing parts from reference TRBV7-2 and TRBJ2-4): GAGVSQSPSNKVTEKGKDVELRCDPISGHTALYWYRQSLGQGLEFLIYFQGNSAPDKSGLPSDRFSAERTGGSVSTLTIQRTQQEDSAVYLCASSPAPQRSKNIQYFGAGTRLSVL.

The chain uses TRBV5-1 and TRBJ2-2; 7 bases fit TRBD2. Germline loops: CDR1 SGHRS, CDR2 YFSETQ. This CDR3 has 16 residues. V trimming: 3 bases; J trimming: 7 bases; junction bases outside the gene matches: 12. The CDR3 spells CASSSGPAGVGGELFF. In nucleotides, the CDR3 is TGCGCCAGCAGCTCCGGTCCCGCGGGAGTGGGCGGGGAGCTGTTTTTT. Variable domain in full (rest from reference TRBV5-1 and TRBJ2-2): KAGVTQTPRYLIKTRGQQVTLSCSPISGHRSVSWYQQTPGQGLQFLFEYFSETQRNKGNFPGRFSGRQFSNSRSEMNVSTLELGDSALYLCASSSGPAGVGGELFFGEGSRLTVL.

This sequence joins TRBV13 and TRBJ2-5, with a tentative D call TRBD2 (5 bases). Trimming stripped 5 bases from V and 2 bases from J, with 24 bases between. The CDR3 runs 18 residues. The V gene's germline CDR1 is PRHDT and CDR2 FYEKMQ (reference sequence). In DNA, the CDR3 is TGTGCCAGCAGCGCCTACCCGAGCACTGTCGAGGGTCAAGAGACCCAGTACTTC. This encodes CASSAYPSTVEGQETQYF.

The V call is TRBV2, the J call TRBJ2-3; possibly TRBD1 for D (5 bases). Germline V gene sequence: CDR1 SNHLY, CDR2 FYNNEI. The length of the CDR3 is 14 residues. V lost 6 bases to trimming and J lost 1 base, with 11 bases between them. The CDR3 bases are TGTGCCAGCAGGCCAGACAGTGGCACAGATACGCAGTATTTT. Amino acids: CASRPDSGTDTQYF.

The J gene is TRBJ2-7, the V gene TRBV10-1; 7 bases are a match to TRBD1. The CDR3 loop spans 14 amino acids. Germline lookup yields CDR1 WNHNN and CDR2 SYGVQD (reference sequence). The V segment lost 0 bases and the J segment 9 bases; nucleotides outside the gene matches: 8. The CDR3: CASSESDRSVGQYF. The CDR3 DNA reads as TGCGCCAGCAGTGAGTCGGACAGGTCAGTGGGGCAGTACTTC.

This CDR3 is CASSQESGRVYNEQFF. As DNA, the CDR3 is TGCGCCAGCAGCCAAGAGAGCGGGAGGGTTTACAATGAGCAGTTCTTC. This rearrangement joins TRBV4-1 to TRBJ2-1; 10 positions match TRBD2. CDR1 is MGHRA and CDR2 is YSYEKL in the germline V gene. V lost 0 bases and J lost 4; bases outside the gene matches: 3. This CDR3 has 16 residues.

The chain couples TRBV5-4 to TRBJ1-4; 10 nucleotides agree with TRBD1. The CDR3 is made up of 15 amino acids. V lost 3 bases to trimming and J lost 4 bases; unmatched junction nucleotides: 3. CDR1 is SGHNT, CDR2 YYREEE, per germline (reference sequence). The chain's CDR3 is CASSSRTGGNEKLFF. In nucleotides, the CDR3 is TGTGCCAGCAGCTCCCGGACAGGGGGTAATGAAAAACTGTTTTTT.

The rearrangement joins TRBV5-1 to TRBJ1-3; possibly TRBD1 for D (6 bases). The CDR3 has 16 amino acids. V was clipped by 3 bases and J by 0 bases, with 13 bases between them. From germline, CDR1 is SGHRS and CDR2 YFSETQ. For the CDR3, the DNA is TGCGCCAGCAGCTCAACCGGGACAAGCTCTGGAAACACCATATATTTT. Translating it yields CASSSTGTSSGNTIYF.

The chain combines TRBV29-1 with TRBJ2-7; tentatively, D is TRBD2 (6 bases). This CDR3 is built from 15 residues. V lost 7 bases, J lost 1 base, and 20 bases lay in between. Germline V gene sequence: CDR1 SQVTM, CDR2 ANQGSEA. CDR3 loop: CSAVFGGIESYEQYF. The CDR3 DNA sequence: TGCAGCGCTGTATTTGGGGGGATCGAATCCTACGAGCAGTACTTC.

The chain joins TRBV5-1 to TRBJ2-3; 11 nucleotides align to TRBD2. This CDR3 comprises 16 residues. Germline assignment: CDR1 SGHRS and CDR2 YFSETQ. V trimming: 1 base; J trimming: 4 bases; junction bases outside the gene matches: 5. CDR3 region: CASSLLLAGEADTQYF. The CDR3 DNA sequence: TGCGCCAGCAGCTTGCTACTAGCGGGAGAGGCAGATACGCAGTATTTT.

In its sample, this clone was seen once. The genes are TRBV7-8 and TRBJ2-3, with 7 bases aligning to TRBD2. This CDR3 has 15 residues. V trimming: 5 bases; J trimming: 0 bases; junction bases outside the gene matches: 5. Germline values: CDR1 SGHVS, CDR2 FQNEAQ. CDR3 bases: TGTGCCAGCAGCCGGGAGGACCAGAGCACAGATACGCAGTATTTT. This gives the protein CASSREDQSTDTQYF. The full variable domain, completed using reference TRBV7-8 and TRBJ2-3, is GAGVSQSPRYKVAKRGQDVALRCDPISGHVSLFWYQQALGQGPEFLTYFQNEAQLDKSGLPSDRFFAERPEGSVSTLKIQRTQQEDSAVYLCASSREDQSTDTQYFGPGTRLTVL.